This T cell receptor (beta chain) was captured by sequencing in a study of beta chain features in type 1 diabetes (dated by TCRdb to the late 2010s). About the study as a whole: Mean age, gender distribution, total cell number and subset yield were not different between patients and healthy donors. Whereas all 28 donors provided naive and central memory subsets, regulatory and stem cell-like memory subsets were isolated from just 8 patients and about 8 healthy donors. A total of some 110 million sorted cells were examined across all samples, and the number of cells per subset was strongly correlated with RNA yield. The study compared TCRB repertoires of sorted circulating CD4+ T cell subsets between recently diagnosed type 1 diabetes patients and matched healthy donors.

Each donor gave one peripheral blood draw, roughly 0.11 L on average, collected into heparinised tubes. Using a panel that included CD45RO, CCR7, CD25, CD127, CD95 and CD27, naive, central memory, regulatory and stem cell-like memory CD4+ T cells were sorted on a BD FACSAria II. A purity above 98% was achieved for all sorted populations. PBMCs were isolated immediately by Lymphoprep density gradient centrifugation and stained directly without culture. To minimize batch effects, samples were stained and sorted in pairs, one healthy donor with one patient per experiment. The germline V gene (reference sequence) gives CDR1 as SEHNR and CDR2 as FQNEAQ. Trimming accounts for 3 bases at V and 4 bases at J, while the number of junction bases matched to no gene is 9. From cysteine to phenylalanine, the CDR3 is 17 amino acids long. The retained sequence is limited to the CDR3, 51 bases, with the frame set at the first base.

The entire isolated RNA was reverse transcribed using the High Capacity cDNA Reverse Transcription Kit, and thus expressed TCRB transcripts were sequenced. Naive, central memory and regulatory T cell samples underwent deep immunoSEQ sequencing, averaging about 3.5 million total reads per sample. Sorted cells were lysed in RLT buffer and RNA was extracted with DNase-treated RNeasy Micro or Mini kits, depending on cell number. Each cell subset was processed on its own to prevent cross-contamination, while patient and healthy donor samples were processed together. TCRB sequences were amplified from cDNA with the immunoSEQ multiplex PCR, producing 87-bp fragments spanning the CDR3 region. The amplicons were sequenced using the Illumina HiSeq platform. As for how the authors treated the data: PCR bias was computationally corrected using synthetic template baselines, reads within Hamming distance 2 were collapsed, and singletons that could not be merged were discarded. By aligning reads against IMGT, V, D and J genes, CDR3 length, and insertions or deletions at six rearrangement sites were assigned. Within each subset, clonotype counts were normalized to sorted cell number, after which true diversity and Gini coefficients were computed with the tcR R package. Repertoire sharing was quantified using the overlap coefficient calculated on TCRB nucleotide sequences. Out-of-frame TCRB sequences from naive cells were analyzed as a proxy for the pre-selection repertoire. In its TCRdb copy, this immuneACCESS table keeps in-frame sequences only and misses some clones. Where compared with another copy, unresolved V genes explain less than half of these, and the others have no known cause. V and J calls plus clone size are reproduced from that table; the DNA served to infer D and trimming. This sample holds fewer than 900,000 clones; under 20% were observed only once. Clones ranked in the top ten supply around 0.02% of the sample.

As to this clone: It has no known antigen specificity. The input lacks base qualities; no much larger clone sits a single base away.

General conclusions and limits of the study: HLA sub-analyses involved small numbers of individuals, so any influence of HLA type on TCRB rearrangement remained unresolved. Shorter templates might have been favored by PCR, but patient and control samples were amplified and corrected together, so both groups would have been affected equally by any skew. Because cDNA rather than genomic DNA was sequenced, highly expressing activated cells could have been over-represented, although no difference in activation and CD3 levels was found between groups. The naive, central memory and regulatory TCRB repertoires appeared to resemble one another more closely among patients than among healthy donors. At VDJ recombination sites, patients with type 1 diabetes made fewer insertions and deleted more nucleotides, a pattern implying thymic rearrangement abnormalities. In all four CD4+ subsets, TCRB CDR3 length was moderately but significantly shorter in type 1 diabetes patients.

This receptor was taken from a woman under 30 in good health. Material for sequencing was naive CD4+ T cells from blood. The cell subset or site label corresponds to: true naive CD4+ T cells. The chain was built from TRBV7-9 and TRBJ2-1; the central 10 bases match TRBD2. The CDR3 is CASSLASLAGAYNEQFF. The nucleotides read TGTGCCAGCAGCTTGGCTTCCCTAGCGGGAGCTTACAATGAGCAGTTCTTC.